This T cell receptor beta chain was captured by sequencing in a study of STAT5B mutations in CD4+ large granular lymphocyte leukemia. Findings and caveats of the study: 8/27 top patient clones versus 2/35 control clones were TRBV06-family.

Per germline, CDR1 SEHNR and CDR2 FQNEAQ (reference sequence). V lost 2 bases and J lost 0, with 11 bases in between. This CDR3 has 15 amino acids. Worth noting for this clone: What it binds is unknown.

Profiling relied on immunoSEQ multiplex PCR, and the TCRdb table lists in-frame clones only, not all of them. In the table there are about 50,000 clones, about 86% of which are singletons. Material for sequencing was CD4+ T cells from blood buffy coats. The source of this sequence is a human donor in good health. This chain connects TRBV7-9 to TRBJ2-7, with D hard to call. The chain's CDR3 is CASSLSSLSSYEQYF. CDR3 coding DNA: TGTGCCAGCAGCTTATCCAGCTTGAGCTCCTACGAGCAGTACTTC. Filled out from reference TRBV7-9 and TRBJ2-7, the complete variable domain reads DTGVSQNPRHKITKRGQNVTFRCDPISEHNRLYWYRQTLGQGPEFLTYFQNEAQLEKSRLLSDRFSAERPKGSFSTLEIQRTEQGDSAMYLCASSLSSLSSYEQYFGPGTRLTVT.